This T cell receptor (beta chain) derives from a study of identical twins. MiXCR, run by TCRdb on the 5' RACE reads, gives a single entry per CDR3 protein. The table lists approximately 700,000 distinct CDR3 sequences, 6% to 6.5% of them singletons. Worth noting for this clonotype: Its antigen is unidentified.

Study-level findings and limits: Twins shared out-of-frame alpha sequences with excess low generation probability. Conclusions came from cross-sectional statistical analysis, not from following the same donors. Cord blood's abundant beta clonotypes had fewer insertions, unlike memory repertoires.

This CDR3 has 16 residues. Trimming left V 1 base short and J 2 bases short, with 11 bases between. Looked up from germline, CDR1 is SGHTA and CDR2 is FQGNSA. The chain couples TRBV7-2 to TRBJ2-2; D could derive from TRBD1 or TRBD2 (6 bases each). The sequence came from a man aged 18 to 35 in good health. Sequencing input: naive T cells sorted from blood. CDR3 DNA sequence: TGTGCCAGCAGCTTAGGGGGGGCCCGTAACACCGGGGAGCTGTTTTTT. Its translation is CASSLGGARNTGELFF.